These T cell receptor beta chains were read from a single sample in a study of Graves' ophthalmopathy and Graves' hyperthyroidism. Using its own MiXCR run on the multiplex PCR reads, TCRdb lists one record per CDR3 protein. The sample records over a million distinct CDR3 sequences, 36% being singletons. Sequenced input: peripheral blood or thyroid tissue (not recorded which). The receptors were gathered from an adult man with Graves' hyperthyroidism. Each CDR3 is given with its conserved first and last residue. D genes are given only for firm matches. Only part of the rows carry a size: once, few, many, or a class if the clone is expanded.

NA | TRBJ1-5 | many | TRBV9 | TGTGCCAGCAGCGCATCAGGGAATAGCAATCAGCCCCAGCATTTT | CASSASGNSNQPQHF
NA | TRBJ1-1 | many | TRBV24-1 | TGTGCCACCAGTTCAAGGGGACCCAACACTGAAGCTTTCTTT | CATSSRGPNTEAFF
TRBD1 | TRBJ1-4 | NA | TRBV11-2 | TGTGCCAGCAGCTTAGGAGAACGTGACAGGGCGGGAAGGGAAAAACTGTTTTTT | CASSLGERDRAGREKLFF
NA | TRBJ2-7 | few | TRBV11-3 | TGTGCCAGCAGCTTAGAAGTTGGGGAACACGAGCAGTACTTC | CASSLEVGEHEQYF
NA | TRBJ2-7 | few | TRBV5-8 | TGTGCCAGCAGCTTGGGGATCCGAGAGCAGTACTTC | CASSLGIREQYF
NA | TRBJ1-2 | NA | TRBV2 | TGTGCCAGCAGTGAAGGGGGGTATTTCGGTGGCTACACCTTC | CASSEGGYFGGYTF
TRBD2 | TRBJ2-3 | few | TRBV12-3/TRBV12-4 | TGTGCCAGCAGTGAAGCGGGAGGGCCAGATACGCAGTATTTT | CASSEAGGPDTQYF
NA | TRBJ1-2 | once | TRBV10-2 | TGTGCCAGCAGCCTACTGGGACATTATGGCTACACCTTC | CASSLLGHYGYTF
NA | TRBJ1-5 | NA | TRBV25-1 | TGTGCCAGCAGTAAATCCAGGGAGGTGGAGACCCAGCATTTT | CASSKSREVETQHF
NA | TRBJ1-1 | many | TRBV5-1 | TGCGCCAGCAGCTTGTTAGGCAGATCCCTGAACACTGAAGCTTTCTTT | CASSLLGRSLNTEAFF
NA | TRBJ1-3 | NA | TRBV20-1 | TGCAGTGCTAGACTAGGAAACTCTGGAAACACCATATATTTT | CSARLGNSGNTIYF
NA | TRBJ2-7 | few | TRBV6-1 | TGTGCCACCGGTGACGAGGCCTATTACGAGCAGTACTTC | CATGDEAYYEQYF
TRBD1 | TRBJ1-4 | few | TRBV5-1 | TGCGCCAGCAGCTTCACAGGGGGGGCTAATGAAAAACTGTTTTTT | CASSFTGGANEKLFF
NA | TRBJ2-6 | few | TRBV5-6 | TGTGCCAGCAGGGGGGACACCTCGAACTCTGGGGCCAACGTCCTGACTTTC | CASRGDTSNSGANVLTF
NA | TRBJ1-1 | many | TRBV29-1 | TGCAGCGTTCGTCCTCGGAGCACTGAAGCTTTCTTT | CSVRPRSTEAFF
TRBD1 | TRBJ1-6 | NA | TRBV29-1 | TGCAGCAGTCAAGACAGGGGGGACTCACCCCTCCACTTT | CSSQDRGDSPLHF
NA | TRBJ1-1 | NA | TRBV7-3 | TGTGCCAGCAGCAAGGGACTAGCGGGGGGGACTGAAGCTTTCTTT | CASSKGLAGGTEAFF
TRBD1 | TRBJ2-7 | many | TRBV29-1 | TGCAGCGTGGGGGACAGGATGGAGCAGTACTTC | CSVGDRMEQYF
NA | TRBJ1-1 | few | TRBV7-9 | TGTGCCAGCAGAAAGACGAGGAGGACTGAAGCTTTCTTT | CASRKTRRTEAFF
TRBD1 | TRBJ2-7 | NA | TRBV5-1 | TGCGCCAGCAGCTTGGCATCGAGACAGGGAAGGTACGAGCAGTACTTC | CASSLASRQGRYEQYF
TRBD2 | TRBJ2-7 | NA | TRBV10-3 | TGTGCCATCGAGCGGGACTCCTACGAGCAGTACTTC | CAIERDSYEQYF
NA | TRBJ1-1 | NA | TRBV6-4 | TGTGCCAGCAGTGACCGCCAGCTACACACTGAAGCTTTCTTT | CASSDRQLHTEAFF
NA | TRBJ2-5 | many | TRBV7-8 | TGTGCCAGCAGCTTAGATCTTGGGGGCGGGGGGACCCAGTACTTC | CASSLDLGGGGTQYF
NA | TRBJ2-5 | few | TRBV9 | TGTGCCAGCAGCCAAGCTGTTAAGAGGGAGACCCAGTACTTC | CASSQAVKRETQYF
TRBD1 | TRBJ1-4 | many | TRBV7-9 | TGTGCCAGCAGCGTCGACAGGGCAAAACTGTTTTTT | CASSVDRAKLFF
NA | TRBJ2-7 | NA | TRBV6-5 | TGTGCCAGCAGTTCTAGGCACGGTGAGCAGTACTTC | CASSSRHGEQYF
NA | TRBJ2-7 | many | TRBV7-9 | TGTGCCAGCAGCCCTCCCGATTGGAGGCGTCAGTACTTC | CASSPPDWRRQYF
NA | TRBJ1-3 | many | TRBV7-2 | TGTGCCAGCAGCCCACGTTGGGGAAACACCATATATTTT | CASSPRWGNTIYF
NA | TRBJ2-2 | NA | TRBV7-3 | TGCGCCAGCAGCCCCGGAATAGGGCCCACCGGGGAGCTGTTTTTT | CASSPGIGPTGELFF
TRBD2 | TRBJ2-7 | NA | TRBV29-1 | TGCAGCGTTGAAGAAGGCGGACTAGCGGGGGCCTACGAGCAGTACTTC | CSVEEGGLAGAYEQYF
TRBD1 | TRBJ2-7 | NA | TRBV2 | TGTGCCAGCAATCGAGCCGGGACAGGCACCTACGAGCAGTACTTC | CASNRAGTGTYEQYF
TRBD1 | TRBJ1-2 | many | TRBV5-1 | TGCGCCAGCAGCTTGGGGGACAGGGGGAGGCTTGGCTACACCTTC | CASSLGDRGRLGYTF
NA | TRBJ2-7 | NA | TRBV4-1 | TGCGCCAGCAGCCAACTCCCGAACGAGCAGTACTTC | CASSQLPNEQYF
TRBD1 | TRBJ1-5 | NA | TRBV10-3 | TGTGCCAGCAGTTTACCTTTCGCGGGACAGGATAATCAGCCCCAGCATTTT | CASSLPFAGQDNQPQHF
TRBD1 | TRBJ1-2 | NA | TRBV20-1 | TGCAGTGCCCAAGCGGACAGGGACACTTCCGGGGACGATGGCTACACCTTC | CSAQADRDTSGDDGYTF
NA | TRBJ1-1 | NA | TRBV30 | TGTGCCTGGAACCAGGGCTACACTGAAGCTTTCTTT | CAWNQGYTEAFF
TRBD1 | TRBJ1-2 | many | TRBV2 | TGTGCCATCGGAGGGGGACAGGGGTCTGGCTACACCTTC | CAIGGGQGSGYTF
NA | TRBJ2-7 | NA | TRBV9 | TGTGCCAGACCGGTCGGTGTAGCCGGCGAGCAGTACTTC | CARPVGVAGEQYF
NA | TRBJ2-5 | many | TRBV5-1 | TGCGCCAGCAGCCTGGATGTCCGGGGGAACCGACCCAAACTCCAAGAGACCCAGTACTTC | CASSLDVRGNRPKLQETQYF
NA | TRBJ2-2 | once | TRBV7-9 | TGTGCCAGCAGCCCCCTCAGACTAGGGGCCGGGGAGCTGTTTTTT | CASSPLRLGAGELFF
NA | TRBJ1-2 | NA | TRBV25-1 | TGTGCTAGAGATATCCAGACGGACTTCTATGGCTACACCTTC | CARDIQTDFYGYTF
NA | TRBJ1-6 | many | TRBV9 | TGTGCCAGCAGCGGGACCTGGGGGAACAATAATTCACCCCTCCACTTT | CASSGTWGNNNSPLHF
NA | TRBJ2-5 | NA | TRBV20-1 | TGCAGTGCTAGAGATCTCCGGGGGTGGGAGTCCCAGTACTTC | CSARDLRGWESQYF
TRBD1 | TRBJ1-6 | NA | TRBV10-1 | TGCGCCAGCAGTAGGGACAGAAAATATAATTCACCCCTCCACTTT | CASSRDRKYNSPLHF
TRBD1 | TRBJ1-1 | NA | TRBV27 | TGTGCCAGCAGTCGAGGGACAGGGTATTTGAACACTGAAGCTTTCTTT | CASSRGTGYLNTEAFF
TRBD1 | TRBJ2-7 | NA | TRBV5-6 | TGTGCCAGCAGCCGGACAGGGCTCTCCTACGAGCAGTACTTC | CASSRTGLSYEQYF
TRBD1 | TRBJ1-1 | few | TRBV6-1 | TGTGCCAGCAGTCAAGGGGGCGCGGTAACTGAAGCTTTCTTT | CASSQGGAVTEAFF
TRBD1 | TRBJ1-5 | many | TRBV7-8 | TGTGCCAGCAGCTTGGACAGGGGGCAGTTACGGCCCCAGCATTTT | CASSLDRGQLRPQHF
TRBD1 | TRBJ2-2 | NA | TRBV7-2 | TGTGCCAGCAGCCAGGGACAGGGACTCGGGAACACCGGGGAGCTGTTTTTT | CASSQGQGLGNTGELFF
NA | TRBJ2-7 | many | TRBV7-2 | TGTGCCAGCAGTCATTACCAGGTGACAACCAACTACGAGCAGTACTTC | CASSHYQVTTNYEQYF
NA | TRBJ1-6 | NA | TRBV7-2 | TGTGCCAGCAGCCCGACGGGGGGAGCCAACTATAATTCACCCCTCCACTTT | CASSPTGGANYNSPLHF
NA | TRBJ1-2 | many | TRBV20-1 | TGCAGTGCAAGATTGGCCCCGAATGGCTACACCTTC | CSARLAPNGYTF
NA | TRBJ1-1 | many | TRBV15 | TGTGCCACCAGCAAGGCAGGGGCGTCCCCTGAAGCTTTCTTT | CATSKAGASPEAFF
TRBD2 | TRBJ2-7 | NA | TRBV10-2 | TGCGCCAGCAGTGATCCATTGGCTAGCGGGAAAGTTAACTACGAGCAGTACTTC | CASSDPLASGKVNYEQYF
TRBD2 | TRBJ2-7 | NA | TRBV7-9 | TGTGCCAGCAGCTCAAGGTCGACCGGGACTAAATACTCCTACGAGCAGTACTTC | CASSSRSTGTKYSYEQYF
NA | TRBJ1-6 | NA | TRBV20-1 | TGCAGTGCTAGCCATAAGGATTCACCCCTCCACTTT | CSASHKDSPLHF
NA | TRBJ2-5 | NA | TRBV11-2 | TGTGCCAGCAGCTGGGGGCAAGGCCAAGAGACCCAGTACTTC | CASSWGQGQETQYF
NA | TRBJ2-5 | many | TRBV20-1 | TGCAGTGCTAGGGAGTACCAAGGGACCCAGTACTTC | CSAREYQGTQYF
NA | TRBJ1-2 | many | TRBV12-3/TRBV12-4 | TGTGCCAGCACCGCCCCCCCGGGTTCCTATGGCTACACCTTC | CASTAPPGSYGYTF
TRBD1 | TRBJ1-2 | many | TRBV29-1 | TGCAGCGTTGAAGCAGGGGGCAGGGGCTATGGCTACACCTTC | CSVEAGGRGYGYTF